The TCR beta chain under discussion was sequenced for a study of blood T cells in healthy people across ages. Study-wide points: Higher naive T cell percentage went strongly together with higher TCR beta diversity. Age advanced and TCR beta diversity per million T cells fell, roughly linearly.

Germline CDR1 LGHDT, CDR2 YNNKEL (reference sequence). With 3 bases clipped from V and 4 bases from J, the junction kept 3 bases outside the gene matches. The CDR3 runs to 15 residues. Each donor supplied approximately 10 milliliters of peripheral blood. Using a J-beta primer mix together with a sample-barcoded 5' primer, a second PCR was run for 7 to 11 cycles. Tagging of each cDNA molecule was performed by a template-switch adaptor with 12 random nucleotides. One entry per CDR3 protein results from TCRdb running MiXCR on the 5' RACE reads. The table lists more than 1.4 million distinct CDR3 sequences, around two fifths of them singletons. Remarks on this clonotype: As yet, its antigen is unknown.

J is TRBJ1-4 and V is TRBV3-1; 9 nucleotides line up with TRBD1. This clonotype originated in a woman aged 18-35 years in good health. The sequencing sample was made of blood. The CDR3 DNA sequence: TGTGCCAGCAGCCATCGACAGGGGGTTAATGAAAAACTGTTTTTT. Translating gives CASSHRQGVNEKLFF.